The 11 T cell receptor beta chains reported below all come from one sample, sequenced in a study of T cells in Graves' hyperthyroidism and ophthalmopathy. The investigators amplified TCR beta CDR3 regions from RNA transcripts. Using the HTBI primer set, a first-round RT-PCR was run on the TCR CDR3. TCRdb independently ran MiXCR on the multiplex PCR reads; one entry per CDR3 protein. The table lists 400,000 or so distinct CDR3 sequences, roughly 15% of them singletons. The sequenced material came from blood. The receptors shown here come from a woman aged 55 to 70 with Graves' ophthalmopathy.

The chain links TRBV2 to TRBJ2-6; D is uncertain. The CDR3 consists of 13 residues. Trimming cost V 8 bases and J 3 bases, with 8 bases left between them. The germline CDR1 and CDR2 sequences are SNHLY and FYNNEI. DNA of the CDR3: TGTGCCAGCGGTGTTGGTGGGGCCAACGTCCTGACTTTC. This sequence encodes CASGVGGANVLTF.

The table lists this clonotype with a few counts. V is TRBV7-2 and J is TRBJ2-6; D is unresolved. This CDR3 region has 16 residues. In germline, CDR1 is SGHTA, CDR2 FQGNSA. The ends were cut back, 1 base at V and 4 bases at J, with 11 bases in the middle. The CDR3 nucleotides are TGTGCCAGCAGCTTAGGGGCCAATACCGGGGCCAACGTCCTGACTTTC. Residues: CASSLGANTGANVLTF.

There are many counts of this clonotype. The chain joins TRBV12-3 or TRBV12-4 to TRBJ2-6; the D gene is possibly TRBD1 (5 bases). V was trimmed by 4 bases and J by 0 bases, leaving 10 bases between them. The CDR3 runs to 16 residues. CDR3 bases: TGTGCCAGCAGTTCAACAGGATTCTCTGGGGCCAACGTCCTGACTTTC. Translation: CASSSTGFSGANVLTF.

This chain connects TRBV9 to TRBJ1-4; a possible D gene is TRBD1 (6 bases). The germline V gene encodes CDR1 SGDLS and CDR2 YYNGEE. Trimming stripped 4 bases from V and 7 bases from J, with 20 bases between. CDR3 length equals 16 residues. CDR3 nucleotides: TGTGCCAGCAGCCCACTCGCCGGGACATATAGTGAAAAACTGTTTTTT. Translating it yields CASSPLAGTYSEKLFF.

This clonotype was picked up many times. This chain links TRBV30 with TRBJ2-7, with D perhaps matching TRBD1 or TRBD2 (6 bases each). The CDR3 covers 14 residues. The V gene's germline CDR1 is GTSNPN and CDR2 SVGIG (reference sequence). Trimming cost V 2 bases and J 1 base, with 12 bases left between them. The CDR3 DNA follows: TGTGCCTGGAGTAGGGGGGAGTTATCCTACGAGCAGTACTTC. Translated, it gives CAWSRGELSYEQYF.

This clonotype occurred a few times. The chain recombines TRBV4-1 with TRBJ1-1; 12 nucleotides align to TRBD1. Germline values: CDR1 MGHRA, CDR2 YSYEKL. V trimming: 4 bases; J trimming: 5 bases; junction bases outside the gene matches: 5. The CDR3 loop spans 15 amino acids. The CDR3 loop is CASSPGTGGRTEAFF. DNA of the CDR3: TGCGCCAGCAGCCCGGGGACAGGGGGCCGGACTGAAGCTTTCTTT.

V usage is TRBV30 and J usage is TRBJ2-5; D may match TRBD1 or TRBD2 (6 bases each). This CDR3 is built from 16 residues. Germline V gives CDR1 GTSNPN, CDR2 SVGIG (reference sequence). Trimming cost V 3 bases and J 4 bases, with 21 bases left between them. CDR3 sequence: CAWSQTLQGGGETQYF. In DNA, the CDR3 is TGTGCCTGGAGCCAAACCTTACAGGGAGGAGGAGAGACCCAGTACTTC.

This clonotype was observed many times. V gene TRBV28 combines with J gene TRBJ1-2; D gene ambiguous. The CDR3 covers 14 residues. Germline CDR1 and CDR2: MDHEN and SYDVKM. V was shortened by 1 base and J by 0 bases, with 6 bases between the two germline ends. The CDR3 sequence: CASSLYTANYGYTF. The CDR3 nucleotides read TGTGCCAGCAGTTTATATACAGCTAACTATGGCTACACCTTC.

This clonotype was picked up many times. The chain employs TRBV7-2 and TRBJ1-1; TRBD1 is a possible D gene (5 bases). Germline loops: CDR1 SGHTA, CDR2 FQGNSA. Trimming left V 1 base short and J 5 bases short, with 11 bases between. The CDR3 is 14 residues long. In DNA form, the CDR3 reads TGTGCCAGCAGCTTAGGAGGGGTCAGGACTGAAGCTTTCTTT. The encoded protein is CASSLGGVRTEAFF.

This clonotype has a handful of counts. The CDR3 coding sequence is TGTGCCAGCAGCTTGGGCCCTAGCGGGAGATGGGCAGATACGCAGTATTTT. This gives the protein CASSLGPSGRWADTQYF. V gene TRBV5-8 combines with J gene TRBJ2-3; 10 nucleotides align to TRBD2. This CDR3 has 17 residues. Trimming removed 0 bases from V and 4 bases from J; junction bases left unmatched: 8. From germline, CDR1 is SGHTS and CDR2 YDEGEE.

The rearrangement uses TRBV28 and TRBJ2-7; possible D gene TRBD1, 6 bases. This CDR3 contains 14 residues. Trimming pared 7 bases from V and 6 bases from J, leaving 19 bases between. CDR1 MDHEN and CDR2 SYDVKM come from the germline V gene. The CDR3 protein is CASTPPGQEFEQYF. CDR3 DNA sequence: TGTGCCAGCACTCCCCCGGGACAAGAGTTCGAGCAGTACTTC.